This T cell receptor beta chain was retrieved from a study of blood T cell repertoires in COVID-19 (TCRdb year 2020). Some background on the complete study: Collaborator samples came from the United States, Italy and Spain and covered acute and convalescent phases of COVID-19. The material from the prospective study consisted of cDNA or gDNA derived from T cells, B-cell-depleted T cells, or PBMCs. Deeply sampled blood TCRbeta repertoires from subjects exposed to, actively infected with, or recovered from COVID-19 were included in the dataset. The repertoires were made available in a free public database intended to serve as a resource for research on the immune response to SARS-CoV-2. The samples were drawn from two sources: the first 160 participants of the ongoing ImmuneRACE study, and 1,254 subjects contributed by 6 global collaborators. A de-identified subject ID, COVID-19 status, age in years and sex were almost always included in the sample metadata. Where available, HLA class I and class II types were obtained from metadata supplied by the sample provider rather than from assay-based typing. Points the paper makes about the study in general: How much clinical and demographic metadata was included differed by source and by participant, and the metadata was provided uncurated.

About this clone itself: The antigen this receptor binds is unknown. No base quality values were provided; no much bigger clone lies one nucleotide off.

The immunoSEQ Assay, a bias-controlled multiplex PCR, was used to amplify TCRbeta CDR3 regions from genomic DNA. The paper's data handling went like this. Within the assay, amplification of reference gene primers was used to estimate how many nucleated cells each sample contained. Sequence reads were collapsed and filtered to measure the absolute abundance of every unique TCRbeta CDR3 rearrangement. For each sample, productive Simpson clonality was calculated as the square root of Simpson's diversity index over productive rearrangements. Drawn from immuneACCESS, this table holds only the in-frame rearrangements with V and J called that TCRdb kept. Clones are partly lost; checked studies trace under half to an unresolved V gene and leave the rest unexplained. V and J calls and clone size are those listed in that table; D and trimming were worked out from the DNA. Within this sample are 200,000 to 250,000 clones, with 86% of them counted one time only. The top ten clonotypes cover around 12% of the sample.

From the cysteine through the phenylalanine, the CDR3 covers 14 amino acids. The only DNA kept is the CDR3, 42 bases in frame from the first base. From a lookup of the germline V gene (reference sequence), CDR1 and CDR2 are LNHDA and SQIVND. V loses 9 bases of germline sequence and J loses 7 bases, and the interval between the two ends is 19 bases. Collaborating institutions collected whole blood in K2EDTA tubes following their own protocols. For TCRbeta analysis, collaborator samples were shipped as frozen whole blood, as isolated PBMCs, or as DNA extracted from either sample type. The TCR sequence derives from a man aged 80 or over with acute or convalescent COVID-19. This sequence uses TRBV19 and TRBJ2-1; a weak D assignment points to TRBD2 (6 bases agree). The sequenced material came from peripheral blood. The DNA reads as follows: TGTGCCAGCGGAACCGGCGGGATGGGGAATGAGCAGTTCTTC. Protein translation: CASGTGGMGNEQFF.